A selection of T cell receptor beta chains follows, all from one sample in a study of memory CD4+ T cells and cytomegalovirus serostatus. Repertoires were generated with immunoSEQ multiplex PCR, while TCRdb's copy carries only in-frame clones and drops some. This table holds around 50,000 clones, just under 80% found once. Sequencing was done on a sample of memory CD4+ T cells from blood. Receptors originate from an adult in good health and CMV-seronegative. Each CDR3 is given with its conserved first and last residue. The D gene is left open where the match is weak. Clone size is stated in some rows and not others, as once, few, many or a class when expanded.

d_call,j_call,clone_size,v_call,cdr3_nt,cdr3_aa
TRBD2,TRBJ2-5,.,TRBV7-2,TGTGCCAGCAGCCCGGGACTAGCTCAACAAGAGACCCAGTACTTC,CASSPGLAQQETQYF
.,TRBJ1-2,once,TRBV4-3,TGCGCCAGCAGCCAAACTCGAGCTAACTATGGCTACACCTTC,CASSQTRANYGYTF
TRBD2,TRBJ2-3,.,TRBV10-3,TGTGCCATCAGTGCCGGACTAGCGGGGGGGCAGGCGCAGTATTTT,CAISAGLAGGQAQYF
.,TRBJ1-2,.,TRBV6-6,TGTGCCACCACCATGGCAGGGTGGGGCGTTGGCTACACCTTC,CATTMAGWGVGYTF
TRBD2,TRBJ2-3,.,TRBV27,TGTGCCAGCAGTTTAGGGACTAGCGGAATCACAGATACGCAGTATTTT,CASSLGTSGITDTQYF
TRBD1,TRBJ2-3,.,TRBV5-8,TGTGCCAGCAGCTGGGGACAGGGAGAGTACACAGATACGCAGTATTTT,CASSWGQGEYTDTQYF
.,TRBJ2-5,.,TRBV2,TGTGCCAGCAGTGAAGAGAGGAGCGCCCAAGAGACCCAGTACTTC,CASSEERSAQETQYF
.,TRBJ1-3,.,TRBV7-2,TGTGCCAGCAGCCCGCCCCCCCAGACAAGAATAAATTTT,CASSPPPQTRINF
.,TRBJ1-5,few,TRBV5-6,TGTGCCAGCAGCTCGAGGGGGAGCAATCAGCCCCAGCATTTT,CASSSRGSNQPQHF
TRBD1,TRBJ1-1,.,TRBV6-5,TGTGCCAGCAGGATATCAGGGGGTCTGAACACTGAAGCTTTCTTT,CASRISGGLNTEAFF
.,TRBJ2-4,once,TRBV4-3,TGCGCCAGCAGCCTGGGGCTTCCCAACATTCAGTACTTC,CASSLGLPNIQYF
TRBD2,TRBJ2-7,few,TRBV2,TGTGCCAGCAGTAAACAGCGGGGGGTCTACGAGCAGTACTTC,CASSKQRGVYEQYF
.,TRBJ1-2,.,TRBV6-5,TGTGCCAGCAGCCTGAACTATGGCTACACCTTC,CASSLNYGYTF
.,TRBJ2-2,.,TRBV7-6,TGTGCCAGCAGCCACACGCGGACGTCCGGGGAGCTGTTTTTT,CASSHTRTSGELFF
TRBD1,TRBJ2-7,.,TRBV2,TGTGCCAGCAGTGAACAGGGACAGGGCTACGAGCAGTACTTC,CASSEQGQGYEQYF
.,TRBJ2-3,few,TRBV5-3,TGTGCCAGAAGCCTGGTGGTCTGGTCCGGGGGAGCAGATACGCAGTATTTT,CARSLVVWSGGADTQYF
.,TRBJ1-1,few,TRBV7-9,TGTGCCAGCAGCTTAGGGAGGGCTGAAGCTTTCTTT,CASSLGRAEAFF
TRBD1,TRBJ2-7,.,TRBV7-2,TGTGCCAGCAGCTCGGACAGGACGTACGAGCAGTACTTC,CASSSDRTYEQYF
TRBD1,TRBJ1-5,.,TRBV27,TGTGCCAGCAGACTCGGACAGGGCAGCAATCAGCCCCAGCATTTT,CASRLGQGSNQPQHF
.,TRBJ1-6,few,TRBV7-2,TGTGCCAGCAGCTTTCGTGTAGGGGGGTCGGGTTCACCCCTCCACTTT,CASSFRVGGSGSPLHF
.,TRBJ1-6,.,TRBV7-9,TGTGCCAGCAGCCCCGGGAGGGATAATTCACCCCTCCACTTT,CASSPGRDNSPLHF
.,TRBJ2-5,.,TRBV28,TGTGCCAGCAGTTTATACAAGTCGGGACTCCTGGAGACCCAGTACTTC,CASSLYKSGLLETQYF
TRBD1,TRBJ1-2,once,TRBV5-1,TGCGCCAGCAGGCCGCAGGGGGCCGATTTGGGCTACACCTTC,CASRPQGADLGYTF
.,TRBJ1-4,few,TRBV12-2,TGTGCAAGTCGCTTAGCGGCGACCGGGGAACTGTTTTTT,CASRLAATGELFF
TRBD2,TRBJ2-7,.,TRBV27,TGTGCCAGCAGTTTATGGGCTAGCGGGCTTCGCTACGAGCAGTACTTC,CASSLWASGLRYEQYF
.,TRBJ1-4,medium-sized,TRBV6-5,TGTGCCAGCGGAAACAGGCCTAATGAAAAACTGTTTTTT,CASGNRPNEKLFF
.,TRBJ1-1,.,TRBV12-5,TGTGCTAGTGGTTTGGGGCAGGGTGACACTGAAGCTTTCTTT,CASGLGQGDTEAFF
.,TRBJ1-1,.,TRBV5-1,TGCGCCAGCAGCCACTCGGGACACATGAACACTGAAGCTTTCTTT,CASSHSGHMNTEAFF
.,TRBJ2-7,.,TRBV11-2,TGTGCCAGCAAACGGGACGGCACCTCCTACGAGCAGTACTTC,CASKRDGTSYEQYF
.,TRBJ1-3,few,TRBV7-2,TGTGCCAGCAGCTTAGGGCCCTCTGGAAACACCATATATTTT,CASSLGPSGNTIYF
TRBD1,TRBJ2-2,.,TRBV15,TGTGCCACCAGCAGAGAAGGGGGCTTCGGGACAGGGCGGGCCGGGGAGCTGTTTTTT,CATSREGGFGTGRAGELFF
.,TRBJ1-5,.,TRBV30,TGTGCCTGGAGTGCGGCAGGGTATAGCAATCAGCCCCAGCATTTT,CAWSAAGYSNQPQHF
.,TRBJ1-2,.,TRBV4-3,TGCGCCAGCAGCCCCGGACAAGACTACTATGGCTACACCTTC,CASSPGQDYYGYTF
TRBD1,TRBJ1-5,.,TRBV19,TGTGCCAGTAGTCCCGACAGGGTCAACAATCAGCCCCAGCATTTT,CASSPDRVNNQPQHF
.,TRBJ1-5,.,TRBV7-2,TGTGCCAGCAGCTTAGCCGGGGGAAGCAATCAGCCCCAGCATTTT,CASSLAGGSNQPQHF
TRBD1,TRBJ2-7,.,TRBV14,TGTGCCAGCAGCCACCCTCGGGACAGGGACTACGAGCAGTACTTC,CASSHPRDRDYEQYF
TRBD2,TRBJ2-7,.,TRBV19,TGTGCCAGTAGTTCGATGACTAGCGGGGGCTACGAGCAGTACTTC,CASSSMTSGGYEQYF
TRBD2,TRBJ2-3,.,TRBV30,TGTGCCTGGGGACTAGCGGGAGGCACAGATACGCAGTATTTT,CAWGLAGGTDTQYF
.,TRBJ2-2,.,TRBV7-2,TGTGCCAGCAGCTTATTTGGTCCGAACACCGGGGAGCTGTTTTTT,CASSLFGPNTGELFF
.,TRBJ1-4,.,TRBV5-4,TGTGCCAGCAGCTTGGGAGCTCTTAATGAAAAACTGTTTTTT,CASSLGALNEKLFF
.,TRBJ1-5,.,TRBV18,TGTGCCAGCTCACCTCAGCCTTCGAATCAGCCCCAGCATTTT,CASSPQPSNQPQHF
.,TRBJ1-3,.,TRBV5-1,TGCGCCAGCAGCCTAGACGGGGCCAGCTCTGGAAACACCATATATTTT,CASSLDGASSGNTIYF
.,TRBJ2-7,few,TRBV9,TGTGCCAGCAGCGTAGCGGGGGAGGTAGCCTACGAGCAGTACTTC,CASSVAGEVAYEQYF
TRBD1,TRBJ2-7,.,TRBV7-9,TGTGCCAGCAGCTTATGGGTCGGGACAGGGGTCTACGAGCAGTACTTC,CASSLWVGTGVYEQYF
.,TRBJ1-1,medium-sized,TRBV11-2,TGTGCCAGCAGCTTAGATATGATTTATGAAGCTTTCTTT,CASSLDMIYEAFF
TRBD2,TRBJ2-1,.,TRBV14,TGTGCCAGCAGCCAAGATCGGGGGTTTTTGGGACTAGCAAACAATGAGCAGTTCTTC,CASSQDRGFLGLANNEQFF
.,TRBJ2-3,once,TRBV4-2,TGTGCCAGCAGCCAAGACAGCGGGGATACGCAGTATTTT,CASSQDSGDTQYF
.,TRBJ1-5,.,TRBV7-2,TGTGCCAGCAGCTCCAATAGCAATCAGCCCCAGCATTTT,CASSSNSNQPQHF
.,TRBJ1-2,.,TRBV4-3,TGCGCCAGCAGCCAAGGGCAGCGAGGAACCTATGGCTACACCTTC,CASSQGQRGTYGYTF
TRBD1,TRBJ1-1,.,TRBV6-6,TGTGCCAGCAGTGCGGACAGGTACACTGAAGCTTTCTTT,CASSADRYTEAFF
TRBD1,TRBJ2-1,.,TRBV11-2,TGTGCCAGCAGCTCCACCGGGACAGGGCTTAGGGGGCAGTTCTTC,CASSSTGTGLRGQFF